Below are 25 T cell receptor beta chains sequenced from a single sample in a study of response to subunit inactivated influenza vaccine. TCRdb itself ran the RT-PCR reads through MiXCR, one entry per CDR3 protein. The sample shows about 480,000 distinct CDR3 sequences, 9.5% to 13% of them seen only once. The sequencing here drew on PBMCs from blood, taken 35 to 45 days after vaccination. All receptors come from a man aged 50 to 60 who received an inactivated influenza vaccine.

J is TRBJ2-7 and V is TRBV7-9; 11 nucleotides agree with TRBD2. Germline trimming cut 1 base from V and 4 bases from J; bases unmatched to any gene: 9. Per germline, CDR1 SEHNR and CDR2 FQNEAQ (reference sequence). CDR3 size: 17 residues. The CDR3 is CASSLVLGTSGKYEQYF. In DNA, the CDR3 is TGTGCCAGCAGCTTAGTGCTGGGGACTAGCGGTAAATACGAGCAGTACTTC.

V usage is TRBV29-1 and J usage is TRBJ2-7; D is unclear. The CDR3 contains 13 residues. The germline V gene has CDR1 SQVTM and CDR2 ANQGSEA. V was cut by 5 bases and J by 3 bases, with 14 bases left in between. Written as DNA, the CDR3 is TGCAGCGTTACGACCGGTCTACTCTACGAGCAGTACTTC. It specifies CSVTTGLLYEQYF.

The V gene is TRBV12-3 or TRBV12-4, the J gene TRBJ2-6; D gene unclear. The CDR3 runs to 12 residues. Trimming took off 7 bases at V and 3 bases at J, with 4 bases between the two ends. Here the CDR3 reads CASKIGANVLTF. The CDR3 DNA sequence: TGTGCCAGCAAAATTGGGGCCAACGTCCTGACTTTC.

This clonotype showed up just a few times. This chain joins TRBV6-1 and TRBJ1-1; D gene unclear. The CDR3 has 13 amino acids. Germline CDR1 is MNHNS and CDR2 is SASEGT. With 2 bases removed from V and 5 bases from J, the gap between germline ends came to 9 bases. DNA of the CDR3: TGTGCCAGCAGTGAACACAAGATTACTGAAGCTTTCTTT. This codes for CASSEHKITEAFF.

This clonotype came up a few times. V and J are TRBV12-3 or TRBV12-4 and TRBJ2-7; the D gene is possibly TRBD2 (6 bases). CDR3 size: 16 residues. The V and J ends lost 1 base and 5 bases respectively, with 18 bases between them. The CDR3 DNA is TGTGCCAGCAGTTTAGGCCAGTGGGAGGCCTTCGACGAGCAGTACTTC. Amino acids: CASSLGQWEAFDEQYF.

A few counts support this clonotype. The chain joins TRBV20-1 to TRBJ2-3; 8 nucleotides match TRBD2. The length of the CDR3 is 13 residues. Germline assignment: CDR1 DFQATT and CDR2 SNEGSKA (reference sequence). CDR3 in DNA: TGCAGCCGGGGGGGGGCCTCGCGAGATACGCAGTATTTT. This gives the protein CSRGGASRDTQYF.

In this sample, this clonotype turned up a few times. The chain carries TRBV12-3 or TRBV12-4 and TRBJ1-3; no clear D. CDR3 length: 15 residues. V lost 3 bases, J lost 3 bases, and 12 bases lay in between. The CDR3 region is CASSFWQADGNTIYF. The CDR3 DNA sequence: TGTGCCAGCAGTTTTTGGCAGGCGGATGGAAACACCATATATTTT.

This chain joins TRBV12-3 or TRBV12-4 and TRBJ1-1; 9 bases align to TRBD1. CDR3 length equals 14 residues. V shed 6 bases, J shed 5 bases, and the junction held 7 bases outside the gene matches. The CDR3 bases are TGTGCCAGCAGGAACAGGGGGCGCCGGACTGAAGCTTTCTTT. Translating gives CASRNRGRRTEAFF.

This clonotype was observed at least ten times. This chain joins TRBV18 and TRBJ2-7; TRBD1 matches at 7 bases. The CDR3 extends over 15 amino acids. After removal of 6 bases from V and 0 bases from J, the junction contained 8 bases not matched to a gene. CDR1 KGHSH and CDR2 LQKENI come from the germline V gene. The CDR3: CASSRGTADSYEQYF. The CDR3 region has the DNA TGTGCCAGCTCGCGAGGGACAGCCGACTCCTACGAGCAGTACTTC.

V is TRBV15 and J is TRBJ2-3; D ambiguous. Looked up from germline, CDR1 is LNHNV and CDR2 is YYDKDF (reference sequence). The CDR3 is 14 amino acids. Trimming took 0 bases from V and 8 from J, leaving 12 bases between them. CDR3 amino acids: CATSRDKILGTQYF. The DNA of the CDR3 is TGTGCCACCAGCAGAGATAAGATTCTTGGTACGCAGTATTTT.

This clonotype came up many times. The chain joins TRBV20-1 to TRBJ1-1; TRBD1 is a possible D gene (6 bases). The V end lost 4 bases, the J end lost 4 bases, and 19 bases lay between the germline ends. The germline CDR1 and CDR2 sequences are DFQATT and SNEGSKA (reference sequence). The CDR3 loop spans 15 amino acids. Written as DNA, the CDR3 is TGCAGTGCTACAGCCCTGGTAGGGGGGGTCACTGAAGCTTTCTTT. Amino acids: CSATALVGGVTEAFF.

At least ten counts were recorded for this clonotype. The chain combines TRBV14 with TRBJ2-7; D not resolved. V gave up 1 base and J gave up 0 bases, with 4 bases separating them. CDR3 size: 13 residues. Germline V lookup: CDR1 SGHDN, CDR2 FVKESK. CDR3 in amino acids: CASSQAVSYEQYF. CDR3 DNA: TGTGCCAGCAGCCAAGCTGTCTCCTACGAGCAGTACTTC.

V usage is TRBV20-1 and J usage is TRBJ2-5, with 8 bases fitting TRBD2. CDR1 DFQATT and CDR2 SNEGSKA come from the germline V gene (reference sequence). The CDR3 has 18 amino acids. Germline trimming cut 6 bases from V and 1 base from J; bases unmatched to any gene: 19. The CDR3 DNA follows: TGCAGTGCATTTTTCCCTAGACATCTCACTAGCGGCCAAGAGACCCAGTACTTC. Translating it yields CSAFFPRHLTSGQETQYF.

The CDR3 DNA is TGTGCCAGCAGCTTGGGCAGGGGTTGGTCAGATACGCAGTATTTT. Encoded protein: CASSLGRGWSDTQYF. This rearrangement joins TRBV7-9 to TRBJ2-3; D possibly corresponds to TRBD1 (6 bases). The CDR3 spans 15 residues. The V and J ends lost 3 bases and 4 bases respectively, with 14 bases between them. CDR1 is SEHNR, CDR2 FQNEAQ, per germline (reference sequence).

The chain uses TRBV29-1 and TRBJ1-5; 8 bases match TRBD1. Germline-derived CDR1 and CDR2 are SQVTM and ANQGSEA. Germline trimming cut 1 base from V and 7 bases from J; bases unmatched to any gene: 3. CDR3 length equals 13 residues. The DNA for the CDR3 is TGCAGCGTTGAAGTAGGACAGGGACAGCCCCAGCATTTT. Protein product: CSVEVGQGQPQHF.

In its sample, this clonotype was seen a few times. V usage is TRBV29-1 and J usage is TRBJ2-7, with D uncertain. Germline V gene lookup returns CDR1 SQVTM and CDR2 ANQGSEA. V was clipped by 7 bases and J by 7 bases, with 14 bases between them. CDR3 length: 11 residues. CDR3 nucleotide sequence: TGCAGCGCCTCAGACCCCTCAGAGCAGTACTTC. Translation gives CSASDPSEQYF.

This clonotype was seen more than once but under ten times. The chain uses TRBV7-2 and TRBJ2-5; D not resolved. V dropped 5 bases and J dropped 3 bases, with 19 bases sitting between them. The CDR3 loop spans 16 amino acids. In germline, CDR1 is SGHTA, CDR2 FQGNSA. CDR3 DNA sequence: TGTGCCAGCAGCATCTCGGGCCTGAGAGACAAAGAGACCCAGTACTTC. Residues: CASSISGLRDKETQYF.

This clonotype has at least ten counts. This chain joins TRBV11-3 and TRBJ2-3; a weak D match, TRBD1 (5 bases). V was pared by 0 bases and J by 1 base, with 8 bases between. The germline V gene encodes CDR1 SGHNT and CDR2 YENEEA. This CDR3 spans 15 amino acids. The CDR3 nucleotides are TGTGCCAGCAGCTTAGATCAGGGCCGCACAGATACGCAGTATTTT. Translation gives CASSLDQGRTDTQYF.

The V and J genes are TRBV28 and TRBJ2-1, with 11 bases lining up with TRBD2. The V gene end was trimmed by 10 bases and the J gene end by 5 bases; junction bases not matched to a gene: 16. There are 17 residues in the CDR3. Germline-derived CDR1 and CDR2 are MDHEN and SYDVKM. The CDR3 region is CATHTDDRLAGNNEQFF. The CDR3 DNA reads as TGTGCCACCCATACGGACGATAGACTAGCGGGGAACAATGAGCAGTTCTTC.

This clonotype occurred a few times. This chain connects TRBV25-1 to TRBJ2-7; D may be TRBD1 or TRBD2 (5 bases each). V was pared by 5 bases and J by 4 bases, with 15 bases between. Per the germline V gene, CDR1 is MGHDK and CDR2 is SYGVNS. The CDR3 is made up of 14 amino acids. The CDR3 spells CASSLPGAMYEQYF. The CDR3 nucleotides read TGTGCCAGCAGTCTCCCCGGGGCCATGTACGAGCAGTACTTC.

CDR3 bases: TGTGCCAGCAGTGAAGCAGGGATGAACACTGAAGCTTTCTTT. Its translation is CASSEAGMNTEAFF. V and J are TRBV6-1 and TRBJ1-1; unclear D gene. The V end lost 0 bases, the J end lost 0 bases, and 5 bases lay between the germline ends. The CDR3 has 14 residues. CDR1 and CDR2 (germline): MNHNS, SASEGT.

This sequence joins TRBV3-1 and TRBJ1-1, with 8 bases lining up with TRBD1. CDR3 length: 13 residues. V gave up 1 base and J gave up 11 bases; unmatched junction bases: 6. CDR1 and CDR2 from the germline V gene are LGHDT and YNNKEL (reference sequence). The CDR3 reads CASSQGAGGRAFF. CDR3 in DNA: TGTGCCAGCAGCCAAGGGGCAGGGGGCCGGGCTTTCTTT.

There are a few counts of this clonotype. This chain uses TRBV24-1 with TRBJ2-1; TRBD1 might be the D (5 bases). The CDR3 loop spans 14 amino acids. Per the germline V gene, CDR1 is KGHDR and CDR2 is SFDVKD. The V end was cut by 2 bases, the J end by 5 bases, with 9 bases between. DNA of the CDR3: TGTGCCACCAGTGATTCGCGACAGCACAATGAGCAGTTCTTC. Its protein is CATSDSRQHNEQFF.

The rearrangement links TRBV12-3 or TRBV12-4 to TRBJ1-4; no reliable D call. V was shortened by 4 bases and J by 8 bases, with 8 bases between the two germline ends. The CDR3 loop spans 12 amino acids. CDR3 sequence: CASSYAREKLFF. DNA of the CDR3: TGTGCCAGCAGTTATGCGAGGGAAAAACTGTTTTTT.

The CDR3 DNA follows: TGTGCCAGCAGCCCCAGTACTAGCGGGAGGGCTAATGAGCAGTTCTTC. Amino acid sequence: CASSPSTSGRANEQFF. The genes are TRBV7-2 and TRBJ2-1, with 13 bases matching TRBD2. Unmatched junction bases numbered 8, after V lost 5 bases and J lost 7 bases. Germline V gene sequence: CDR1 SGHTA, CDR2 FQGNSA. The CDR3 totals 16 residues.